One and the same sample provided the 26 T cell receptor beta chains below, sequenced in a study of T cell responses to AZD1222 COVID-19 vaccine listed by TCRdb under 2021. The library was built by means of the immunoSEQ multiplex PCR assay. The immuneACCESS repertoire file appears here via TCRdb, limited to in-frame rearrangements. These files lack a portion of the clones; in checked studies, under half of the deficit traces to unresolved V genes, and the cause of the others is not known. The sample includes 90,000 to 95,000 clones, with about nine tenths observed a single time. Approximately 8.3% of the sample goes to the ten largest clones. The label giving this sample's time point can be read as: baseline before first vaccination. The source material was peripheral blood, sampled on day 0 of AZD1222 vaccination. Receptors originate from an adult in good health.

The rearrangement joins TRBV27 to TRBJ2-4; D gene ambiguous. V was shortened by 3 bases and J by 5 bases, with 8 bases between the two germline ends. Per germline, CDR1 MNHEY and CDR2 SMNVEV (reference sequence). The CDR3 has 13 amino acids. CDR3 nucleotides: TGTGCCAGCAGTTTCTCAAGGGAAAACATTCAGTACTTC. Amino acid sequence: CASSFSRENIQYF.

This clone occurred once. The gene calls are TRBV5-1 and TRBJ1-1; possible D gene TRBD1, 6 bases. Trimming removed 4 bases from V and 2 bases from J, with 18 bases in between. Germline values: CDR1 SGHRS, CDR2 YFSETQ. CDR3 length: 16 amino acids. The CDR3: CASSQVIQGPNTEAFF. Written as DNA, the CDR3 is TGCGCCAGCAGCCAGGTCATACAGGGACCTAACACTGAAGCTTTCTTT.

V usage is TRBV10-3 and J usage is TRBJ1-1; no definite D call. The CDR3 length is 14 residues. V was pared by 5 bases and J by 0 bases, with 10 bases between. Germline assignment: CDR1 ENHRY and CDR2 SYGVKD. The CDR3, as DNA: TGTGCCATCAGTTCGTCTCCAGTGAACACTGAAGCTTTCTTT. As protein: CAISSSPVNTEAFF.

This clone was picked up a small number of times. The chain is built from TRBV24-1 and TRBJ2-2; no clear D. Trimming cost V 5 bases and J 7 bases, with 13 bases left between them. This CDR3 contains 14 residues. CDR1 is KGHDR, CDR2 SFDVKD, per germline. The CDR3 DNA reads TGTGCCACCAGTGGCGGTAAGGGTAACGGGGAGCTGTTTTTT. This gives the protein CATSGGKGNGELFF.

CDR3 bases: TGTGCCAGCAGCTTAGATGAAGTCACTACCTTACCTGAAGCTTTCTTT. Its protein product is CASSLDEVTTLPEAFF. The rearrangement joins TRBV7-3 to TRBJ1-1; no reliable D call. The CDR3 is made up of 16 amino acids. V was clipped by 2 bases and J by 6 bases, with 19 bases between them. Germline V gene data show CDR1 as SGHTA and CDR2 as FQGTGA. Combining the CDR3 with reference TRBV7-3 and TRBJ1-1 gives the whole variable domain GAGVSQTPSNKVTEKGKYVELRCDPISGHTALYWYRQSLGQGPEFLIYFQGTGAADDSGLPNDRFFAVRPEGSVSTLKIQRTERGDSAVYLCASSLDEVTTLPEAFFGQGTRLTVV.

The rearrangement joins TRBV30 to TRBJ1-1; D perhaps matches TRBD1 (5 bases). The germline V and J ends were trimmed by 4 bases and 0 bases, with 9 bases remaining between them. In germline, CDR1 is GTSNPN, CDR2 SVGIG (reference sequence). The CDR3 has 13 residues. The CDR3 DNA sequence: TGTGCCTGGAACGGGGCGATGAACACTGAAGCTTTCTTT. Residues: CAWNGAMNTEAFF.

The rearrangement joins TRBV7-2 to TRBJ2-1; weak D call: TRBD2 (5 bases). The CDR3 extends over 17 amino acids. V was shortened by 1 base and J by 3 bases, with 16 bases between the two germline ends. Germline V gene data show CDR1 as SGHTA and CDR2 as FQGNSA. CDR3 DNA sequence: TGTGCCAGCAGCTTAGAAGCGGCAGAGTATAGCTACAATGAGCAGTTCTTC. This translates into CASSLEAAEYSYNEQFF.

V usage is TRBV5-1 and J usage is TRBJ1-6, with D perhaps TRBD1 (5 bases). Looked up from germline, CDR1 is SGHRS and CDR2 is YFSETQ. V lost 6 bases and J 8 bases, leaving 15 bases between the germline ends. The CDR3 is 14 amino acids. The CDR3 is CASNFPGKDSPLHF. CDR3 nucleotides: TGCGCCAGCAACTTCCCAGGGAAGGATTCACCCCTCCACTTT.

The rearrangement links TRBV11-3 to TRBJ2-7, with a weak D call TRBD2 (6 bases). CDR1 is SGHNT and CDR2 is YENEEA in the germline V gene. This CDR3 region has 16 residues. Trimming cost V 4 bases and J 4 bases, with 20 bases left between them. CDR3 sequence reads: CASSSGPLGSGYEQYF. CDR3 nucleotide sequence: TGTGCCAGCAGCTCGGGACCCTTGGGTAGCGGATACGAGCAGTACTTC.

The chain has TRBV14 and TRBJ2-5, with TRBD1 matching 9 bases. Germline values: CDR1 SGHDN, CDR2 FVKESK. CDR3 length: 15 residues. The V gene end was trimmed by 3 bases and the J gene end by 5 bases; junction bases not matched to a gene: 7. The CDR3 DNA sequence: TGTGCCAGCAGCCACCGGGACAGGGACTGGGAGACCCAGTACTTC. Its translation: CASSHRDRDWETQYF.

The V and J genes are TRBV5-4 and TRBJ1-2; D unclear. The CDR3 is 14 amino acids. V was cut by 4 bases and J by 6 bases, with 16 bases left in between. The V gene's germline CDR1 is SGHNT and CDR2 YYREEE (reference sequence). The CDR3: CASSALGRRDGYTF. The CDR3 DNA follows: TGTGCCAGCAGCGCCCTTGGGCGCCGTGATGGCTACACCTTC.

This clone appeared many times. This chain joins TRBV6-4 and TRBJ2-2; 10 nucleotides line up with TRBD1. J gave up 3 bases and V 2 bases, and 0 bases lay outside the gene matches. Germline V CDR1 and CDR2: MRHNA, SNTAGT. The CDR3 extends over 15 amino acids. The DNA of the CDR3 is TGTGCCAGCAGTGACGGGACAGGGGACACCGGGGAGCTGTTTTTT. Translated, it gives CASSDGTGDTGELFF.

The chain is built from TRBV18 and TRBJ1-6; D unresolved. CDR3 length: 13 residues. Germline lookup yields CDR1 KGHSH and CDR2 LQKENI. The V gene lost 2 bases and the J gene lost 8 bases, with 7 bases spanning the gap. CDR3 in DNA: TGTGCCAGCTCACCAAATGAGGATTCACCCCTCCACTTT. Amino acids: CASSPNEDSPLHF. Based on the CDR3 plus reference TRBV18 and TRBJ1-6, the full variable domain is NAGVMQNPRHLVRRRGQEARLRCSPMKGHSHVYWYRQLPEEGLKFMVYLQKENIIDESGMPKERFSAEFPKEGPSILRIQQVVRGDSAAYFCASSPNEDSPLHFGNGTRLTVT.

This chain connects TRBV10-3 to TRBJ2-3; D is undetermined. V gave up 6 bases and J gave up 2 bases, with 9 bases separating them. The germline V gene encodes CDR1 ENHRY and CDR2 SYGVKD. The CDR3 contains 13 residues. CDR3 DNA sequence: TGTGCCATCAGCTTAGAGGTCACAGATACGCAGTATTTT. Protein product: CAISLEVTDTQYF.

J is TRBJ1-4 and V is TRBV27, with TRBD1 matching 7 bases. This CDR3 is 15 amino acids long. The V gene's germline CDR1 is MNHEY and CDR2 SMNVEV (reference sequence). J gave up 8 bases and V 0 bases, and 6 bases lay outside the gene matches. Written as DNA, the CDR3 is TGTGCCAGCAGTTTATCGTACAGGGGAGGCGAAAAACTGTTTTTT. Amino acid sequence: CASSLSYRGGEKLFF.

Here the CDR3 reads CASSRWEKAPLHF. Here the CDR3 DNA reads TGTGCCAGCAGCCGTTGGGAGAAAGCACCCCTCCACTTT. The J gene is TRBJ1-6, the V gene TRBV7-9; the D is unclear. Looked up from germline, CDR1 is SEHNR and CDR2 is FQNEAQ (reference sequence). This CDR3 has 13 residues. V lost 5 bases to trimming and J lost 11 bases, with 13 bases between them.

The V call is TRBV3-1 (or the pseudogene TRBV3-2), the J call TRBJ1-4; no definite D call. The V end lost 2 bases, the J end lost 0 bases, and 7 bases lay between the germline ends. CDR1 and CDR2 from the germline V gene are LGHDT and YNNKEL (reference sequence). This CDR3 has 15 residues. The CDR3 coding sequence is TGTGCCAGCAGCCAATGGGAGACAACTAATGAAAAACTGTTTTTT. As protein: CASSQWETTNEKLFF.

This clone was picked up one time. The rearrangement links TRBV4-3 to TRBJ1-1, with D hard to call. Trimming removed 3 bases from V and 1 base from J, with 9 bases in between. The CDR3 runs 14 residues. Germline-derived CDR1 and CDR2 are LGHNA and YSLEER. The CDR3 loop is CASSQGKSNTEAFF. CDR3 DNA sequence: TGCGCCAGCAGCCAGGGCAAGTCGAACACTGAAGCTTTCTTT.

The rearrangement uses TRBV4-3 and TRBJ1-4, with TRBD1 matching over 8 bases. The CDR3 contains 18 residues. V lost 2 bases, J lost 4 bases, and 12 bases stayed unmatched. Germline V lookup: CDR1 LGHNA, CDR2 YSLEER. The CDR3 region has the DNA TGCGCCAGCAGCCAAAGGGGGCAGGGGGCCCCCCTTAATGAAAAACTGTTTTTT. It is translated as CASSQRGQGAPLNEKLFF.

This clone was seen just once. The CDR3 loop is CASSATPTDSPLHF. In nucleotides, the CDR3 is TGCGCCAGCAGTGCCACCCCCACGGATTCACCCCTCCACTTT. V is TRBV10-1 and J is TRBJ1-6; D call uncertain. The germline V and J ends were trimmed by 4 bases and 8 bases, with 12 bases remaining between them. This CDR3 has 14 residues. CDR1 WNHNN and CDR2 SYGVQD come from the germline V gene (reference sequence).

The count of this clone is one. The rearrangement joins TRBV4-2 to TRBJ2-1, with D unclear. With 2 bases removed from V and 0 bases from J, the gap between germline ends came to 8 bases. CDR3 length equals 15 residues. Germline loops: CDR1 LGHNA, CDR2 YNFKEQ. The CDR3 here is CASSQSAGSYNEQFF. CDR3 in DNA: TGTGCCAGCAGCCAATCTGCCGGCTCCTACAATGAGCAGTTCTTC.

The chain carries TRBV4-1 and TRBJ1-3; D is unclear. V lost 5 bases and J 0 bases, leaving 11 bases between the germline ends. This CDR3 is built from 15 residues. Germline CDR1 and CDR2: MGHRA and YSYEKL. The CDR3 sequence is CASSLPGRSGNTIYF. The CDR3 nucleotides are TGCGCCAGCAGCTTACCAGGCCGCTCTGGAAACACCATATATTTT.

This clone is a singleton in its sample. This chain joins TRBV10-3 and TRBJ1-5; 10 bases are shared with TRBD1. The V gene's germline CDR1 is ENHRY and CDR2 SYGVKD. With 5 bases clipped from V and 5 bases from J, the junction kept 3 bases outside the gene matches. The CDR3 runs 14 residues. For the CDR3, the DNA is TGTGCCATCAGTATAGGGACAGGGGATCAGCCCCAGCATTTT. Translating gives CAISIGTGDQPQHF.

The chain employs TRBV12-3 or TRBV12-4 and TRBJ1-1, with no clear D. Trimming removed 6 bases from V and 4 bases from J, with 9 bases in between. The CDR3 runs to 12 residues. The CDR3 here is CASRPGSTEAFF. The DNA for the CDR3 is TGTGCCAGCAGACCCGGGTCCACTGAAGCTTTCTTT.

This clone was seen once. The chain links TRBV5-6 to TRBJ1-1, with 10 bases identical to TRBD1. The junction had 2 bases not matched to a gene; V was cut back by 4 bases and J by 2 bases. Germline V gives CDR1 SGHDT, CDR2 YYEEEE. CDR3 size: 14 residues. Written as DNA, the CDR3 is TGTGCCAGCAGCGCGACAGGGGGCAACACTGAAGCTTTCTTT. Its translation is CASSATGGNTEAFF.

V and J are TRBV28 and TRBJ2-7; 8 bases fit TRBD1. CDR1 MDHEN and CDR2 SYDVKM come from the germline V gene. The CDR3 is 15 amino acids. Losses at the gene ends were 5 bases for V and 0 bases for J; bases not matched to a gene: 6. The CDR3 loop is CASSAGQAHSYEQYF. CDR3 DNA: TGTGCCAGCAGTGCGGGACAGGCACACTCCTACGAGCAGTACTTC.